Following are 32 T cell receptor beta chains from one sample sequenced in a study of T cell clonality in common variable immunodeficiency. Overall study results and limits: Reportedly, TCR beta sequences from common variable immunodeficiency showed fewer deletions and N-nucleotide insertions.

No antigen has been assigned to these receptors. Measured with immunoSEQ multiplex PCR; TCRdb has only the in-frame clones, and not every one. The specimen has about 16,000 clones, none found just once. Material: peripheral blood mononuclear cells. The receptors come from a human donor with common variable immunodeficiency.

This clone was picked up a small number of times. From the germline J gene comes the end of the CDR3, since the read stops 3 residues before it. V usage is TRBV18 and J usage is TRBJ2-2; D may be TRBD1 (6 bases). CDR1 KGHSH and CDR2 LQKENI come from the germline V gene. CDR3 length: 14 amino acids. V lost 3 bases to trimming and J lost 6 bases, with 11 bases between them. Partial CDR3 DNA: TGTGCCAGCTCACCTACACAGGGTTCCGGGGAG. Translated, it gives CASSPTQGSGE. The whole CDR3 region reads CASSPTQGSGELFF. Filled out from reference TRBV18 and TRBJ2-2, the complete variable domain reads NAGVMQNPRHLVRRRGQEARLRCSPMKGHSHVYWYRQLPEEGLKFMVYLQKENIIDESGMPKERFSAEFPKEGPSILRIQQVVRGDSAAYFCASSPTQGSGELFFGEGSRLTVL.

This clone came up a few times. Incomplete CDR3 DNA: TGTGCCAGCAGTTATCGGGGTCAGGCTGAA. Protein: CASSYRGQAE. The full-length CDR3 reads as CASSYRGQAEAFF. The chain carries TRBV6-2 or TRBV6-3 and TRBJ1-1; D remains unclear. With the read ending 3 residues before the CDR3 end, the germline J gene is used to fill in that end. With 3 bases removed from V and 6 bases from J, the gap between germline ends came to 11 bases. The CDR3 runs to 13 residues. The V gene's germline CDR1 is MNHEY and CDR2 SVGEGT.

This clone was seen more than once but under ten times. The observed sequence ends 3 residues before the CDR3 terminus, with the missing tail filled in from the germline J gene. The chain joins TRBV20-1 to TRBJ2-1, with D possibly matching TRBD2 (5 bases). V was trimmed by 5 bases and J by 4 bases, leaving 15 bases between them. Germline CDR1 is DFQATT and CDR2 is SNEGSKA (reference sequence). The CDR3 covers 14 residues. CDR3 DNA, as far as it was read: TGCAGTGCTGTGGACTTTTCCTTATACAATGAG. This sequence encodes CSAVDFSLYNE. The entire CDR3 protein reads CSAVDFSLYNEQFF.

This clone was seen more than once but under ten times. The sequence runs out 3 residues before the end of the CDR3; the remainder is reconstructed from the germline J gene. The chain links TRBV5-1 to TRBJ2-7, with D unresolved. The CDR3 extends over 17 amino acids. The germline CDR1 and CDR2 sequences are SGHRS and YFSETQ. The ends were cut back, 2 bases at V and 4 bases at J, with 22 bases in the middle. Incomplete CDR3 DNA: TGCGCCAGCAGCTTCACTCGCCCACTAAGTTCACAATACGAG. Translated: CASSFTRPLSSQYE. From start to end, the CDR3 is CASSFTRPLSSQYEQYF.

This clone was seen ten or more times. The read stops 3 residues short of the end of the CDR3; the missing end is completed from the germline J gene. The chain joins TRBV27 to TRBJ1-2; D unclear. The CDR3 is 13 amino acids. Trimming took off 2 bases at V and 5 bases at J, with 9 bases between the two ends. The germline V gene has CDR1 MNHEY and CDR2 SMNVEV (reference sequence). CDR3 DNA (partial): TGTGCCAGCAGTTTAGGAAGGACTTATGGC. It encodes CASSLGRTYG. The full-length CDR3 reads as CASSLGRTYGYTF.

Of note for this clone: The CDR3 end is not reached by the read, which stops 3 residues before it; the germline J gene fills it in. The chain has TRBV2 and TRBJ1-4, with 7 bases fitting TRBD1. The germline V gene encodes CDR1 SNHLY and CDR2 FYNNEI. J was trimmed by 5 bases and V by 5 bases; bases with no gene match: 5. This CDR3 is built from 14 residues. CDR3: CASSWDRQNEKLFF. The sequenced CDR3 bases are TGTGCCAGCAGTTGGGACAGACAGAATGAAAAA.

This clone was counted between two and nine times. The observed sequence ends 3 residues before the CDR3 terminus, with the missing tail filled in from the germline J gene. The chain recombines TRBV18 with TRBJ1-3; D is undetermined. This CDR3 is built from 14 residues. Trimming shortened V by 5 bases and J by 2 bases, and 10 bases separated the two germline ends. Germline CDR1 KGHSH, CDR2 LQKENI. CDR3 loop: CASSTSVAGNTIYF. The part of the CDR3 DNA that was read is TGTGCCAGCTCAACGAGCGTCGCTGGAAACACC.

This clone was detected many times. The read falls 3 residues short of the CDR3 end, and the missing part is taken from the germline J gene. The V and J genes are TRBV5-6 and TRBJ2-7; 8 nucleotides align to TRBD1. V gave up 0 bases and J gave up 6 bases; unmatched junction bases: 5. The CDR3 runs to 14 residues. Germline V gives CDR1 SGHDT, CDR2 YYEEEE. CDR3 DNA, as far as it was read: TGTGCCAGCAGCTTGGGCCAGGGGGCGCGCGAG. Its protein product is CASSLGQGARE. The complete CDR3 protein is CASSLGQGAREQYF.

This clone was observed a few times. The CDR3 end falls 3 residues outside the read, so it is completed with the germline J gene. This chain uses TRBV18 with TRBJ1-1; 10 nucleotides match TRBD1. Germline-derived CDR1 and CDR2 are KGHSH and LQKENI. Trimming cost V 1 base and J 4 bases; bases outside gene matches: 3. The CDR3 totals 15 residues. The sequenced part of the CDR3 DNA is TGTGCCAGCTCACCACTGACAGGGGGCGGCACTGAA. This translates into CASSPLTGGGTE. The full CDR3 protein is CASSPLTGGGTEAFF. The full variable domain, completed using reference TRBV18 and TRBJ1-1, is NAGVMQNPRHLVRRRGQEARLRCSPMKGHSHVYWYRQLPEEGLKFMVYLQKENIIDESGMPKERFSAEFPKEGPSILRIQQVVRGDSAAYFCASSPLTGGGTEAFFGQGTRLTVV.

The sequenced part of the CDR3 DNA is TGCAGTGCGTCGTCGTTCCGGGACAGGGGAAATGAAAAA. Amino acid sequence: CSASSFRDRGNEK. The complete CDR3 protein is CSASSFRDRGNEKLFF. V gene TRBV20-1 combines with J gene TRBJ1-4; 10 nucleotides line up with TRBD1. Sequencing ends 3 residues short of the CDR3 end; the germline J gene provides the rest. The V segment lost 6 bases and the J segment 5 bases; nucleotides outside the gene matches: 12. Per the germline V gene, CDR1 is DFQATT and CDR2 is SNEGSKA (reference sequence). The CDR3 runs to 16 residues.

The CDR3 bases that were read are TGTGCCAGCAGCCTACAGGGGGGCTACGAG. This translates into CASSLQGGYE. The entire CDR3 protein reads CASSLQGGYEQYF. The V call is TRBV7-9, the J call TRBJ2-7; TRBD1 aligns across 8 bases. The read terminates 3 residues before the CDR3 end, so the remaining end is supplied by the germline J gene. Trimming cost V 5 bases and J 3 bases; bases outside gene matches: 3. The length of the CDR3 is 13 residues. Germline V gives CDR1 SEHNR, CDR2 FQNEAQ (reference sequence).

On this clone: The CDR3 end lies 3 residues beyond the end of the read and is filled in from the germline J gene. The gene calls are TRBV19 and TRBJ2-3, with D uncertain. The CDR3 totals 13 residues. Germline-derived CDR1 and CDR2 are LNHDA and SQIVND (reference sequence). The CDR3 loop is CASSPAPLGAQYF. CDR3 bases read: TGTGCCAGTAGTCCCGCCCCCCTAGGTGCG.

In its sample, this clone was seen a few times. The missing CDR3 end, 3 residues past where the read stops, is filled in from the germline J gene. V usage is TRBV7-6 and J usage is TRBJ2-1, with D unresolved. The CDR3 has 14 amino acids. The V end lost 4 bases, the J end lost 0 bases, and 7 bases lay between the germline ends. Germline CDR1 is SGHVS and CDR2 is FNYEAQ. The CDR3 reads CASSSTVSYNEQFF. The CDR3 bases that were read are TGTGCCAGCAGCTCCACAGTCTCCTACAATGAG.

The sample holds a few counts of this clone. The sequence runs out 3 residues before the end of the CDR3; the remainder is reconstructed from the germline J gene. This sequence joins TRBV2 and TRBJ1-3; the D gene is possibly TRBD1 (5 bases). Germline CDR1 SNHLY, CDR2 FYNNEI. This CDR3 spans 14 amino acids. V was pared by 6 bases and J by 0 bases, with 9 bases between. CDR3 DNA (partial): TGTGCCAGCAGAGGACAAGTCTCTGGAAACACC. It yields the protein CASRGQVSGNT. Given in full, the CDR3 is CASRGQVSGNTIYF.

This clone came up a few times. Sequencing ends 3 residues short of the CDR3 end; the germline J gene provides the rest. The genes are TRBV5-6 and TRBJ1-5; tentatively, D is TRBD1 (5 bases). V lost 4 bases and J 7 bases, leaving 6 bases between the germline ends. The CDR3 spans 11 residues. Germline CDR1 and CDR2: SGHDT and YYEEEE. This chain's CDR3 is CASSRQQPQHF. Partial CDR3 DNA: TGTGCCAGCAGCCGACAGCAGCCC.

This clone was counted only a few times. Read sequence stops 3 residues before the CDR3 end, and the germline J gene provides the missing end. This sequence joins TRBV13 and TRBJ2-1, with 7 bases lining up with TRBD1. V was clipped by 5 bases and J by 5 bases; unmatched bases: 9. Germline CDR1 and CDR2: PRHDT and FYEKMQ (reference sequence). The CDR3 is 15 amino acids. CDR3 DNA (partial): TGTGCCAGCAGCATAAACAGGGGTCGGAACAATGAG. Translating gives CASSINRGRNNE. The full CDR3 is CASSINRGRNNEQFF.

The table lists this clone with a few counts. The read halts 3 residues ahead of the CDR3 end, with the missing end drawn from the germline J gene. The V gene is TRBV7-9, the J gene TRBJ2-3; TRBD2 is a possible D gene (5 bases). The CDR3 is 15 residues long. V was clipped by 6 bases and J by 3 bases, with 16 bases between them. Per the germline V gene, CDR1 is SEHNR and CDR2 is FQNEAQ (reference sequence). The CDR3 sequence is CASSPDSWKTDTQYF. The sequenced CDR3 bases are TGTGCCAGCAGTCCGGACTCATGGAAGACAGATACG.

There are a few counts of this clone. With the read ending 3 residues before the CDR3 end, the germline J gene is used to fill in that end. V is TRBV19 and J is TRBJ2-3, with 10 bases fitting TRBD2. CDR1 is LNHDA, CDR2 SQIVND, per germline (reference sequence). J lost 4 bases, V lost 3 bases, and 4 bases had no gene match. This CDR3 spans 15 amino acids. CDR3 DNA (partial): TGTGCCAGTAGTATGGCCGGGACTAGCGCAGATACG. Amino acids: CASSMAGTSADT. In full, the CDR3 reads CASSMAGTSADTQYF.

This clone was picked up a small number of times. The read comes to an end 3 residues before the CDR3 does, leaving the germline J gene to fill in the end. The J gene is TRBJ2-7, the V gene TRBV7-2; maybe TRBD2 (6 bases). CDR1 and CDR2 from the germline V gene are SGHTA and FQGNSA. The CDR3 runs 15 residues. Between the trimmed V and J ends, which lost 5 bases and 3 bases, there was a span of 17 bases. The CDR3 DNA, read in part, is TGTGCCAGCAGCCCGGCCCCCGGGGGACTCTACGAG. Its translation: CASSPAPGGLYE. The full CDR3 is CASSPAPGGLYEQYF.

Details on this clone: Coverage ceases 3 residues before the CDR3 finishes, and the germline J gene fills in the end. V and J are TRBV20-1 and TRBJ2-7; no clear D gene. Per the germline V gene, CDR1 is DFQATT and CDR2 is SNEGSKA (reference sequence). With 3 bases removed from V and 0 bases from J, the gap between germline ends came to 6 bases. The CDR3 runs to 12 residues. Partial CDR3 DNA: TGCAGTGCTAGCGCCAGCTCCTACGAG. Its protein is CSASASSYE. The full CDR3 protein is CSASASSYEQYF.

Details on this clone: The read halts 3 residues ahead of the CDR3 end, with the missing end drawn from the germline J gene. The rearrangement links TRBV2 to TRBJ1-1, with unresolved D. The CDR3 runs 14 residues. Germline assignment: CDR1 SNHLY and CDR2 FYNNEI. Trimming took 5 bases from V and 7 from J, leaving 17 bases between them. The CDR3 bases that were read are TGTGCCAGCAGTCGAAACAGCAGGTTCGGTGAA. Translated, it gives CASSRNSRFGE. The entire CDR3 protein is CASSRNSRFGEAFF.

The sample holds many counts of this clone. Read sequence stops 3 residues before the CDR3 end, and the germline J gene provides the missing end. This chain connects TRBV20-1 to TRBJ2-1, with D possibly matching TRBD2 (6 bases). The V gene lost 6 bases and the J gene lost 7 bases, with 13 bases spanning the gap. This CDR3 region has 12 residues. Germline-derived CDR1 and CDR2 are DFQATT and SNEGSKA (reference sequence). The CDR3 DNA, read in part, is TGCAGTGCGAACCTCCTAGCGAATGAG. This sequence encodes CSANLLANE. The complete CDR3 reads CSANLLANEQFF.

As regards this clone: The read falls 3 residues short of the CDR3 end, and the missing part is taken from the germline J gene. The chain employs TRBV18 and TRBJ2-5; weak D call: TRBD2 (5 bases). This CDR3 comprises 14 residues. V was shortened by 2 bases and J by 5 bases, with 12 bases between the two germline ends. Germline assignment: CDR1 KGHSH and CDR2 LQKENI. The CDR3 sequence: CASSPVLQRETQYF. The covered CDR3 bases are TGTGCCAGCTCACCAGTGCTCCAGCGGGAGACC.

The sample holds many counts of this clone. The sequenced fragment ends 3 residues before the CDR3 boundary, so the rest is inferred from the germline J gene. The chain uses TRBV7-9 and TRBJ2-2; no definite D call. V shed 1 base and J shed 6 bases, with 6 bases lying between them. The germline gives CDR1 SEHNR, CDR2 FQNEAQ (reference sequence). The CDR3 covers 13 residues. The DNA read from the CDR3 is TGTGCCAGCAGCTTAGAGGGTCCCGGGGAG. Its translation is CASSLEGPGE. The whole CDR3 is CASSLEGPGELFF.

On this clone: The CDR3 goes on 3 residues after the read ends, and that part is filled in from the germline J gene. The chain combines TRBV7-9 with TRBJ2-3; 11 bases align to TRBD1. V lost 1 base and J lost 6; bases outside the gene matches: 3. The CDR3 contains 15 residues. The germline V gene has CDR1 SEHNR and CDR2 FQNEAQ (reference sequence). The CDR3 DNA, read in part, is TGTGCCAGCAGCTTAGGAGGGACAGGGGGTGATACG. The encoded protein is CASSLGGTGGDT. The whole CDR3 protein reads CASSLGGTGGDTQYF.

This clone was observed at least ten times. The DNA ends 3 residues before the CDR3 does, and the rest of the CDR3 is filled in from the germline J gene. The rearrangement joins TRBV5-1 to TRBJ2-6, with D possibly TRBD1 on 6 matching bases. The CDR3 sequence is 15 residues long. The germline gives CDR1 SGHRS, CDR2 YFSETQ. Trimming removed 1 base from V and 2 bases from J, with 7 bases in between. The DNA read from the CDR3 is TGCGCCAGCAGCTTGCAGGGGACTGGGGCCAACGTC. Encoded protein: CASSLQGTGANV. From start to end, the CDR3 is CASSLQGTGANVLTF. Looking up the rest from reference TRBV5-1 and TRBJ2-6 gives the full variable domain: KAGVTQTPRYLIKTRGQQVTLSCSPISGHRSVSWYQQTPGQGLQFLFEYFSETQRNKGNFPGRFSGRQFSNSRSEMNVSTLELGDSALYLCASSLQGTGANVLTFGAGSRLTVL.

In the case of this clone: Sequencing ends 3 residues short of the CDR3 end; the germline J gene provides the rest. J is TRBJ1-2 and V is TRBV18; D might be TRBD1 (5 bases). The ends were cut back, 2 bases at V and 3 bases at J, with 16 bases in the middle. The CDR3 runs to 16 residues. The germline V gene encodes CDR1 KGHSH and CDR2 LQKENI. CDR3 bases read: TGTGCCAGCTCACCAAAGGGCCAGGGAGGACACTATGGC. Translated: CASSPKGQGGHYG. The full CDR3 sequence reads CASSPKGQGGHYGYTF.

This clone was observed a handful of times. The CDR3 goes on 3 residues after the read ends, and that part is filled in from the germline J gene. The gene calls are TRBV2 and TRBJ2-5; possibly TRBD1 for D (5 bases). Germline CDR1 SNHLY, CDR2 FYNNEI. This CDR3 contains 15 residues. V was cut by 3 bases and J by 7 bases, with 18 bases left in between. This CDR3 is CASSEATIQGPTQYF. The CDR3 bases that were read are TGTGCCAGCAGTGAGGCTACCATCCAGGGCCCGACC.

In this sample, this clone turned up many times. The read terminates 3 residues ahead of where the CDR3 ends, so the germline J gene completes it. This chain joins TRBV19 and TRBJ2-4; 12 nucleotides line up with TRBD2. Per the germline V gene, CDR1 is LNHDA and CDR2 is SQIVND (reference sequence). This CDR3 has 17 residues. V lost 3 bases and J lost 1; bases outside the gene matches: 4. CDR3 bases read: TGTGCCAGTAGTATCCCCGGACTAGCGGGGGCCAAAAACATT. Amino acid sequence: CASSIPGLAGAKNI. In full, the CDR3 reads CASSIPGLAGAKNIQYF.

This clone was observed a few times. The junction does not match germline at one end; this may be a read error. The read finishes 3 residues shy of the CDR3 end, and the germline J gene is used to complete it. The chain recombines TRBV7-7 with TRBJ2-7; 7 bases match TRBD2. The CDR3 spans 13 residues. Germline V gene sequence: CDR1 SSHAT, CDR2 FNYEAQ (reference sequence). This chain's CDR3 is CASSLAAGDEQYF. Partial CDR3 DNA: TGTGCTAGCAGCTTAGCGGCGGGGGACGAG.

This clone was counted a few times. The CDR3 DNA, read in part, is TGTGCCAGCAGCATTAGTCGCGGGTTAGAGACC. Its protein is CASSISRGLET. The CDR3 as a whole reads CASSISRGLETQYF. V gene TRBV7-2 combines with J gene TRBJ2-5; tentative D call: TRBD2 (5 bases). The read falls 3 residues short of the CDR3 end, and the missing part is taken from the germline J gene. The CDR3 covers 14 residues. V was clipped by 5 bases and J by 4 bases, with 14 bases between them. Per germline, CDR1 SGHTA and CDR2 FQGNSA.

There are a few counts of this clone. Read coverage stops 3 residues before the CDR3 terminus; the germline J gene supplies the remainder. The chain uses TRBV20-1 and TRBJ2-1; perhaps TRBD1 as D (6 bases). CDR1 and CDR2 from the germline V gene are DFQATT and SNEGSKA (reference sequence). With 0 bases removed from V and 2 bases from J, the gap between germline ends came to 23 bases. CDR3 size: 19 residues. The CDR3 bases that were read are TGCAGTGCTAGAGAGAGGGCTCGGCTACAGGGTAGCCCCTACAATGAG. It specifies CSARERARLQGSPYNE. The full-length CDR3 reads as CSARERARLQGSPYNEQFF.